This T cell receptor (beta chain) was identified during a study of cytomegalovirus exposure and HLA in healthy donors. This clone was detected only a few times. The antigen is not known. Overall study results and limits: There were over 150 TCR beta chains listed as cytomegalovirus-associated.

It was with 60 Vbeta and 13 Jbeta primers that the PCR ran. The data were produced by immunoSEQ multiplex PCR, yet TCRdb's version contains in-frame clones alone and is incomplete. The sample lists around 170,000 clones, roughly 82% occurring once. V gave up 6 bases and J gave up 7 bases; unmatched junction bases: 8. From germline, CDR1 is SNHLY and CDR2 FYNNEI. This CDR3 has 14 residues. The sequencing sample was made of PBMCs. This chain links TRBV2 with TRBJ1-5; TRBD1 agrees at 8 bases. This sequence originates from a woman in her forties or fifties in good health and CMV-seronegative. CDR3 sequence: CASRPTGDGQPQHF. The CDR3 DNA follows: TGTGCCAGCAGACCGACAGGGGACGGCCAGCCCCAGCATTTT.